This T cell receptor (beta chain) is from a study of technical replicates of blood from four donors. Sequenced by immunoSEQ multiplex PCR; TCRdb stores in-frame clones only, minus some. Here the sample spans under 8,500 clones, roughly 88% being singletons. The germline gives CDR1 MNHEY, CDR2 SVGAGI. V was pared by 9 bases and J by 4 bases, with 12 bases of the junction left unmatched. The CDR3 loop spans 15 amino acids. This chain connects TRBV6-5 to TRBJ2-7; 10 nucleotides match TRBD2. The sequenced sample was PBMCs. The sequence came from a human donor in good health. The CDR3 DNA reads as TGTGCCAGTATCGTAAAAGCGGGAGGGGCATACGAGCAGTACTTC. Translating gives CASIVKAGGAYEQYF.